The 19 T cell receptor beta chains below were found in one sample sequenced in a study of blood T cells in healthy people across ages. Through a sample-barcoded 5' primer and a J-beta primer mix, a second PCR was run for roughly 6 to 11 cycles. A single record per CDR3 protein comes from TCRdb applying MiXCR to the 5' RACE reads. This table holds roughly 730,000 distinct CDR3 sequences, more than 55% found once. The sequenced sample was blood. These TCRs come from a man aged 40-55 years in good health.

To note about this clonotype: This may come from a read error, since a much larger clone is one base off. The chain has TRBV2 and TRBJ2-7; TRBD1 might be the D (5 bases). The CDR3 spans 12 residues. Trimming removed 2 bases at V and 6 bases at J, with 8 bases between. Germline V gene sequence: CDR1 SNHLY, CDR2 FYNNEI. CDR3 amino acids: CASSEQGREQYF. CDR3 nucleotides: TGTGCCAGCAGTGAACAGGGCCGCGAGCAGTACTTC.

The rearrangement uses TRBV25-1 and TRBJ1-6, with D perhaps TRBD1 (5 bases). Trimming cost V 1 base and J 17 bases, with 15 bases left between them. Germline CDR1 is MGHDK and CDR2 is SYGVNS. This CDR3 is 13 amino acids long. CDR3: CASSESGSRGFHF. CDR3 nucleotides: TGTGCCAGCAGTGAATCTGGTTCACGGGGGTTCCACTTT.

The V and J genes are TRBV29-1 and TRBJ1-1, with D uncertain. Germline V gene lookup returns CDR1 SQVTM and CDR2 ANQGSEA. The CDR3 covers 12 residues. CDR3 in DNA: TGCAGGGTCCGCGCGGGGAACACTGAAGCTTTCTTT. As protein: CRVRAGNTEAFF.

The chain employs TRBV20-1 and TRBJ1-2; TRBD1 is a possible D gene (6 bases). The CDR3 sequence is 15 residues long. The V gene's germline CDR1 is DFQATT and CDR2 SNEGSKA (reference sequence). The V end lost 1 base, the J end lost 4 bases, and 16 bases lay between the germline ends. CDR3 region: CSARADRGASYGYTF. The CDR3 bases are TGCAGTGCTAGAGCAGACCGGGGGGCGAGCTATGGCTACACCTTC.

This chain connects TRBV6-2 or TRBV6-3 to TRBJ2-1; D is tentatively TRBD1 or TRBD2 (5 bases each). Trimming cost V 6 bases and J 9 bases, with 9 bases left between them. Per germline, CDR1 MNHEY and CDR2 SVGEGT. The CDR3 contains 11 residues. In DNA form, the CDR3 reads TGTGCCAGCAGCCAAGGGACTGAGCAGTTCTTC. Translating it yields CASSQGTEQFF.

The chain uses TRBV12-3 or TRBV12-4 and TRBJ2-1; either TRBD1 or TRBD2 may supply D (5 bases each). V lost 6 bases and J lost 2, with 17 bases in between. The CDR3 runs 16 residues. As DNA, the CDR3 is TGTGCCAGCAGGACATATGGGGGAGCCCCCTACAATGAGCAGTTCTTC. Amino acids: CASRTYGGAPYNEQFF.

This chain joins TRBV7-9 and TRBJ1-1; D is unclear. Trimming shortened V by 3 bases and J by 3 bases, and 14 bases separated the two germline ends. This CDR3 spans 15 amino acids. Germline CDR1 reads SEHNR; CDR2 reads FQNEAQ (reference sequence). The CDR3 reads CASSLQGPRDTEAFF. For the CDR3, the DNA is TGTGCCAGCAGCTTGCAAGGACCGCGGGACACTGAAGCTTTCTTT.

The chain carries TRBV11-3 and TRBJ2-5; D may be TRBD1 (5 bases). Germline CDR1 SGHNT, CDR2 YENEEA. The CDR3 is 15 amino acids. V lost 2 bases, J lost 4 bases, and 14 bases lay in between. The CDR3 loop is CASSLSSGARETQYF. The CDR3, as DNA: TGTGCCAGCAGCTTAAGTTCTGGGGCACGAGAGACCCAGTACTTC. Supplemented by reference TRBV11-3 and TRBJ2-5, the full variable domain reads EAGVVQSPRYKIIEKKQPVAFWCNPISGHNTLYWYLQNLGQGPELLIRYENEEAVDDSQLPKDRFSAERLKGVDSTLKIQPAELGDSAVYLCASSLSSGARETQYFGPGTRLLVL.

This clonotype was observed a single time. The chain is built from TRBV28 and TRBJ1-4; 8 nucleotides agree with TRBD1. The CDR3 covers 16 residues. Trimming at V came to 5 bases and at J to 8 bases, leaving 13 bases not matched to a gene. Germline values: CDR1 MDHEN, CDR2 SYDVKM. The CDR3 region has the DNA TGTGCCAGCAGTGCTGCGGACAGGGCCTGGAGGGAAAAACTGTTTTTT. Protein sequence: CASSAADRAWREKLFF.

This chain joins TRBV29-1 and TRBJ2-3; 8 bases match TRBD1. The germline V gene encodes CDR1 SQVTM and CDR2 ANQGSEA. Germline trimming cut 4 bases from V and 0 bases from J; bases unmatched to any gene: 6. The CDR3 is 15 amino acids. The chain's CDR3 is CSVALTGASTDTQYF. The CDR3 DNA reads TGCAGCGTTGCGCTGACAGGGGCTAGCACAGATACGCAGTATTTT.

This rearrangement joins TRBV29-1 to TRBJ1-2, with D tentatively TRBD1 (6 bases). The germline V gene encodes CDR1 SQVTM and CDR2 ANQGSEA. CDR3 length: 13 amino acids. V gave up 3 bases and J gave up 4 bases, with 12 bases separating them. CDR3 sequence reads: CSVDDQDSYGYTF. The DNA of the CDR3 is TGCAGCGTTGACGACCAGGACAGCTATGGCTACACCTTC. Supplemented by reference TRBV29-1 and TRBJ1-2, the full variable domain reads SAVISQKPSRDICQRGTSLTIQCQVDSQVTMMFWYRQQPGQSLTLIATANQGSEATYESGFVIDKFPISRPNLTFSTLTVSNMSPEDSSIYLCSVDDQDSYGYTFGSGTRLTVV.

The rearrangement joins TRBV28 to TRBJ2-7, with 7 bases matching TRBD1. The germline gives CDR1 MDHEN, CDR2 SYDVKM. The CDR3 extends over 12 amino acids. V shed 7 bases and J 2 bases; nucleotides not matched to a gene: 2. The chain's CDR3 is CASTGGAYEQYF. For the CDR3, the DNA is TGTGCCAGCACAGGGGGAGCCTACGAGCAGTACTTC.

The V gene is TRBV28, the J gene TRBJ2-7; tentatively, D is TRBD1 (5 bases). The last part of the DNA fits TRBJ2-5 better; the J call may be wrong. CDR1 and CDR2 (germline): MDHEN, SYDVKM. This CDR3 is built from 16 residues. Here the CDR3 DNA reads TGTGCCAGCAGTTTAATGCGGCAGGGCTTACTGGAGACCCAGTACTTC. Its protein product is CASSLMRQGLLETQYF.

V gene TRBV28 combines with J gene TRBJ2-3, with a weak D call TRBD1 (6 bases). This CDR3 contains 13 residues. The ends were cut back, 2 bases at V and 10 bases at J, with 13 bases in the middle. The germline gives CDR1 MDHEN, CDR2 SYDVKM. The CDR3 bases are TGTGCCAGCAGTTTAGGGACAACGAGTGCGCAGTATTTT. This codes for CASSLGTTSAQYF.

This clonotype was seen once. This chain joins TRBV4-1 and TRBJ2-4, with D perhaps matching TRBD2 (6 bases). The last part of the DNA fits TRBJ2-7 better; the J call may be wrong. The CDR3 spans 14 residues. CDR1 is MGHRA and CDR2 is YSYEKL in the germline V gene. CDR3 DNA sequence: TGCGCCAGCAGCTACCGGGAGATGGGCTACGAGCAGTACTTC. Translation gives CASSYREMGYEQYF.

The CDR3 region is CASSRNAGGRYNEQFF. Here the CDR3 DNA reads TGTGCCAGCAGCCGAAACGCCGGGGGCCGTTACAATGAGCAGTTCTTC. The chain carries TRBV7-8 and TRBJ2-1, with D perhaps TRBD1 or TRBD2 (6 bases each). Looked up from germline, CDR1 is SGHVS and CDR2 is FQNEAQ. Trimming took 5 bases from V and 4 from J, leaving 18 bases between them. The CDR3 runs 16 residues.

This clonotype was recorded at least ten times. This CDR3 is CASSPGGTAYEQYF. The CDR3 region has the DNA TGTGCCAGCAGCCCCGGGGGGACAGCATACGAGCAGTACTTC. The rearrangement uses TRBV7-2 and TRBJ2-7, with D perhaps assigned TRBD1 or TRBD2 (7 bases each). The CDR3 length is 14 residues. The ends were cut back, 5 bases at V and 4 bases at J, with 15 bases in the middle. Looked up from germline, CDR1 is SGHTA and CDR2 is FQGNSA.

The V gene is TRBV15, the J gene TRBJ1-3; 7 positions match TRBD1. The CDR3 is made up of 16 amino acids. Germline V gene sequence: CDR1 LNHNV, CDR2 YYDKDF (reference sequence). Trimming at V came to 3 bases and at J to 0 bases, leaving 5 bases not matched to a gene. The CDR3 sequence is CATSRYRDSSGNTIYF. The CDR3 nucleotides are TGTGCCACCAGCAGGTATAGGGACAGCTCTGGAAACACCATATATTTT.

The chain employs TRBV14 and TRBJ2-1; D may be TRBD2 (6 bases). Trimming removed 4 bases from V and 3 bases from J, with 10 bases in between. The CDR3 has 14 residues. Germline assignment: CDR1 SGHDN and CDR2 FVKESK. The chain's CDR3 is CASSPRLVYNEQFF. The CDR3 DNA reads as TGTGCCAGCAGCCCTCGACTAGTCTACAATGAGCAGTTCTTC.